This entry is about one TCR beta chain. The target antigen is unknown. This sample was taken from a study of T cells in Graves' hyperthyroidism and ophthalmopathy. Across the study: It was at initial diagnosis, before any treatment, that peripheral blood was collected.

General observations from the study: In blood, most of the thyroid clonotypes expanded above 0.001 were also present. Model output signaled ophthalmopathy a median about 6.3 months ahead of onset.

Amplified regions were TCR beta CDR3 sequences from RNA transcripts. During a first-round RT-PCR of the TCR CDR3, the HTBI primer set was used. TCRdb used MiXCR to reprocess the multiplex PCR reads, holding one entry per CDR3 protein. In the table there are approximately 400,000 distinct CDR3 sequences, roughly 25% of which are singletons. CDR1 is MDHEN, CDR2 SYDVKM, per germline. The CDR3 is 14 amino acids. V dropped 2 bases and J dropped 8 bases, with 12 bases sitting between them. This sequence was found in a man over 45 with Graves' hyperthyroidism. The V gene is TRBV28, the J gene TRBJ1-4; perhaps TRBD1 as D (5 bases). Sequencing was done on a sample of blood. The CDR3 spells CASSLQGGEEKLFF. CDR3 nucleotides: TGTGCCAGCAGTTTACAGGGAGGTGAGGAAAAACTGTTTTTT.